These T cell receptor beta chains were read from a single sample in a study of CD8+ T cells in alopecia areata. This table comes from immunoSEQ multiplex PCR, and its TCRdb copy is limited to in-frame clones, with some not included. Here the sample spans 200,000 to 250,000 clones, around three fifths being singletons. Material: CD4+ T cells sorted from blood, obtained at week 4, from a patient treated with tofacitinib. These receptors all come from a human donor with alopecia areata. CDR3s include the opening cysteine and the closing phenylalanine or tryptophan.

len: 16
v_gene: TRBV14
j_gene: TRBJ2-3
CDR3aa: CASSPGTGRPQDTQYF

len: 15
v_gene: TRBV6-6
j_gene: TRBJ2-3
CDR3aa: CAISGTSGGTDTQYF

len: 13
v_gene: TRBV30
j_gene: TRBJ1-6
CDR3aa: CAWSPGGNSPLHF

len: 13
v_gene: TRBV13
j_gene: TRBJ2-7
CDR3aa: CASGNVGAVEQYF

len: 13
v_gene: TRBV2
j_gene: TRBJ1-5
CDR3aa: CASGEDSNQPQHF

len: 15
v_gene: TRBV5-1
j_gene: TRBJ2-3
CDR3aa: CASSLAVGATDTQYF

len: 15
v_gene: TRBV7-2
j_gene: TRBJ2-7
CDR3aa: CASSLGSGNSYEQYF

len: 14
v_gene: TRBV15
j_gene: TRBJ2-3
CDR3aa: CATTVDRSTDTQYF

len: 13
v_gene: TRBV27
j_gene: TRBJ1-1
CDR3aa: CASSSLGRTEAFF

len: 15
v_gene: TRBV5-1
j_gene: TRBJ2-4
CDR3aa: CASSLERQGADIQYF

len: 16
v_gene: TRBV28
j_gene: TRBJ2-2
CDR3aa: CASSSFGLANTGELFF

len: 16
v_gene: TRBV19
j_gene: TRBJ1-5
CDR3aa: CASSIRTGGGNQPQHF

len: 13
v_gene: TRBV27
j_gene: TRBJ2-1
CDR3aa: CASSGLSSNEQFF

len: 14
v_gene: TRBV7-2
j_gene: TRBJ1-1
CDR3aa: CASSLKFTGTEAFF

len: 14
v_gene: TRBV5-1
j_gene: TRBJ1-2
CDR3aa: CASSLGQGLGGYTF

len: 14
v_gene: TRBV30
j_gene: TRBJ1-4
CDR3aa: CAWSPGTGAEKLFF

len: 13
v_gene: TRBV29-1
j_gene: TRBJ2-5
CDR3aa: CSVGQGAGETQYF

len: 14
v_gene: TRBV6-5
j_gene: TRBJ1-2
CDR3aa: CASRMTGGNYGYTF

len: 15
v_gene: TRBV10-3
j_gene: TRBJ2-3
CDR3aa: CAISLSGGATDTQYF

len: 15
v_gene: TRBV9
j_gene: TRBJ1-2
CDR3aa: CASSAQDGGFYGYTF

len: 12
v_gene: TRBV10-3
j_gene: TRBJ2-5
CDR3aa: CAISGPRETQYF

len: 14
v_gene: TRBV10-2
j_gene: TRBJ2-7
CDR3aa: CASSALTSPYEQYF

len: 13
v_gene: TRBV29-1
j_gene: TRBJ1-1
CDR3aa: CSVIGPVNTEAFF

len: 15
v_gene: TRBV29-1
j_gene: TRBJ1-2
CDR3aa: CSVSGFPPTFYGYTF

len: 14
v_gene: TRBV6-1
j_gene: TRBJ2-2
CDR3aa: CASRSGTDTGELFF

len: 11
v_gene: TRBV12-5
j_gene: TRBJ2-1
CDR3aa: CASGFHDEQFF

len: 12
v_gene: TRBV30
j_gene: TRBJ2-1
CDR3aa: CAWRTLSREQFF

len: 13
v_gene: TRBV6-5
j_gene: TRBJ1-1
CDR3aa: CASSRTGITEAFF

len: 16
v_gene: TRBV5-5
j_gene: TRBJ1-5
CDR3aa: CASSLSLGRLNQPQHF

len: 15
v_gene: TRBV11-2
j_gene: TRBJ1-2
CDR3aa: CASSTPRGKNYGYTF

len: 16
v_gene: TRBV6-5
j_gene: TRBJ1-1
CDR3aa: CASSSLGGAMNTEAFF

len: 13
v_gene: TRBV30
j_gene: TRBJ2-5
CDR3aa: CAWTSGGAETQYF

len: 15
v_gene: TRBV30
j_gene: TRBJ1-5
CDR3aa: CAWSTTGGGNQPQHF

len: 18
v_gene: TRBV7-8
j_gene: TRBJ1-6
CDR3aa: CASSPDRGLSSYNSPLHF

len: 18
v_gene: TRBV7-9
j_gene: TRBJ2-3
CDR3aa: CASSPTPGQRLSTDTQYF

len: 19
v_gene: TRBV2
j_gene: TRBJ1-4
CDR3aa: CASSLDRRPLMKTNEKLFF

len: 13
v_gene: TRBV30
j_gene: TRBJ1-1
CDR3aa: CARRRTANTEAFF

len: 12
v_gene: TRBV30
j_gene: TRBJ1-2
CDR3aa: CAWTTGGYGYTF

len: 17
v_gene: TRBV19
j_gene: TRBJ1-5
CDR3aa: CASSIVGRSYSNQPQHF

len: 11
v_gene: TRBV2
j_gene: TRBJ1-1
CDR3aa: CASYKNTEAFF

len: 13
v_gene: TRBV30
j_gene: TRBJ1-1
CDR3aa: CAWRLPGGTEAFF

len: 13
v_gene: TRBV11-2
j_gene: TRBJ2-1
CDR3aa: CASSLGTYNEQFF

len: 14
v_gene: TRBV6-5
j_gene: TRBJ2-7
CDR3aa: CASSYSRRAGEQYF

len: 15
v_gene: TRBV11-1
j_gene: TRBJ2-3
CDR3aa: CASSPGLVYTDTQYF

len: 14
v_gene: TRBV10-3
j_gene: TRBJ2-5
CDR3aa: CAISLAGAGETQYF

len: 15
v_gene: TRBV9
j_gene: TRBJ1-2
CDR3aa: CASSGDLGGKHGYTF

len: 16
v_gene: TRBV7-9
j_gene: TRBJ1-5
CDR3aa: CASSLVGRGGNQPQHF

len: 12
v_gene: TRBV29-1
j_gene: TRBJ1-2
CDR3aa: CSAERQGYGYTF

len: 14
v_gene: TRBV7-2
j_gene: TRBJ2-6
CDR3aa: CASRLNSGANVLTF

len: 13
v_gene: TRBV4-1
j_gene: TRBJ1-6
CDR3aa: CASTVQENSPLHF

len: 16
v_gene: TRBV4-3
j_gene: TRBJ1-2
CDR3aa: CASSQEQGPAAYGYTF

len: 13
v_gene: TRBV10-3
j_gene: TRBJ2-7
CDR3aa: CAIRGTGGHEQYF

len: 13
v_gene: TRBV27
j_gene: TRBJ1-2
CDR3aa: CASSSRVDYGYTF

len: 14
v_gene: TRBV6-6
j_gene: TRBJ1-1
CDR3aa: CASSPGQPNTEAFF

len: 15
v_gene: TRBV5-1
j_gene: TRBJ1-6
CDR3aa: CASSLESSYNSPLHF